Shown below are 11 T cell receptor beta chains from a single sample sequenced in a study of blood T cell repertoires in COVID-19. TCRdb's table, derived via immunoSEQ multiplex PCR, lists solely in-frame clones and lacks some. Here the sample spans under 250,000 clones, over 80% being singletons. What was sequenced was PBMCs or T cells enriched from blood (not recorded which). These receptors came from a young woman who had been exposed to COVID-19.

The chain links TRBV25-1 to TRBJ1-6, with D uncertain. This CDR3 has 16 amino acids. The germline V gene has CDR1 MGHDK and CDR2 SYGVNS. Trimming removed 1 base from V and 5 bases from J, with 12 bases in between. CDR3 residues: CASSESGGPDNSPLHF. In DNA, the CDR3 is TGTGCCAGCAGTGAATCTGGAGGACCAGATAATTCACCCCTCCACTTT. Full variable domain (outside the CDR3, taken from reference TRBV25-1 and TRBJ1-6): EADIYQTPRYLVIGTGKKITLECSQTMGHDKMYWYQQDPGMELHLIHYSYGVNSTEKGDLSSESTVSRIRTEHFPLTLESARPSHTSQYLCASSESGGPDNSPLHFGNGTRLTVT.

The chain joins TRBV6-5 to TRBJ2-5, with unresolved D. This CDR3 contains 12 residues. The germline gives CDR1 MNHEY, CDR2 SVGAGI. V was pared by 8 bases and J by 2 bases, with 9 bases between. The chain's CDR3 is CASSFRQETQYF. The CDR3 nucleotides read TGTGCCAGCTCTTTTCGTCAAGAGACCCAGTACTTC.

The gene calls are TRBV6-6 and TRBJ1-2; possibly TRBD1 for D (5 bases). Per germline, CDR1 MNHNY and CDR2 SVGAGI (reference sequence). Trimming removed 9 bases at V and 6 bases at J, with 14 bases between. There are 12 residues in the CDR3. The CDR3 protein is CASAEGANGYTF. The CDR3 DNA sequence: TGTGCCAGTGCGGAAGGGGCAAATGGCTACACCTTC.

The chain couples TRBV19 to TRBJ1-4, with D perhaps matching TRBD1 (6 bases). The CDR3 is 16 amino acids. The germline CDR1 and CDR2 sequences are LNHDA and SQIVND (reference sequence). Between the trimmed V and J ends, which lost 7 bases and 4 bases, there was a span of 19 bases. CDR3 in DNA: TGTGCCAGTACCGATATAACTCAGGGGATTAATGAAAAACTGTTTTTT. It specifies CASTDITQGINEKLFF. Variable domain in full (rest from reference TRBV19 and TRBJ1-4): DGGITQSPKYLFRKEGQNVTLSCEQNLNHDAMYWYRQDPGQGLRLIYYSQIVNDFQKGDIAEGYSVSREKKESFPLTVTSAQKNPTAFYLCASTDITQGINEKLFFGSGTQLSVL.

The chain has TRBV19 and TRBJ2-3; D uncertain. Germline V CDR1 and CDR2: LNHDA, SQIVND (reference sequence). The ends were cut back, 4 bases at V and 6 bases at J, with 11 bases in the middle. The CDR3 runs 13 residues. In nucleotides, the CDR3 is TGTGCCAGTAGTACCAGTCTCTCTGATACGCAGTATTTT. Its protein is CASSTSLSDTQYF.

Turning to this clone: Other DNA sequences in the same sample also yield this CDR3. The rearrangement joins TRBV30 to TRBJ1-5, with D uncertain. This CDR3 comprises 13 residues. The germline V and J ends were trimmed by 0 bases and 4 bases, with 7 bases remaining between them. The germline V gene encodes CDR1 GTSNPN and CDR2 SVGIG (reference sequence). The DNA of the CDR3 is TGTGCCTGGAGTGTCGGAGGGAATCAGCCCCAGCATTTT. Amino acid sequence: CAWSVGGNQPQHF.

The chain employs TRBV7-9 and TRBJ2-3, with D possibly matching TRBD2 (5 bases). Germline CDR1 SEHNR, CDR2 FQNEAQ (reference sequence). The CDR3 loop spans 15 amino acids. V was clipped by 1 base and J by 5 bases, with 13 bases between them. CDR3 residues: CASSLEALARDTQYF. The CDR3 DNA follows: TGTGCCAGCAGCTTAGAGGCTCTAGCTCGAGATACGCAGTATTTT.

The chain uses TRBV28 and TRBJ2-7, with 7 bases that match TRBD1. Looked up from germline, CDR1 is MDHEN and CDR2 is SYDVKM. The CDR3 runs 16 residues. J lost 0 bases, V lost 4 bases, and 9 bases had no gene match. CDR3 bases: TGTGCCAGCAGTTCTCTTACCGGGACAGACTCCTACGAGCAGTACTTC. Translating gives CASSSLTGTDSYEQYF.

V gene TRBV7-9 combines with J gene TRBJ1-2; a weak D match, TRBD1 (6 bases). The V end was cut by 1 base, the J end by 5 bases, with 8 bases between. Germline values: CDR1 SEHNR, CDR2 FQNEAQ (reference sequence). This CDR3 region has 13 residues. The DNA of the CDR3 is TGTGCCAGCAGCTTAGGGACAGTTTATGGCTACACCTTC. This codes for CASSLGTVYGYTF.

The rearrangement joins TRBV3-1 (or the pseudogene TRBV3-2) to TRBJ2-7; D may be TRBD2 (6 bases). The CDR3 loop spans 20 amino acids. CDR1 is LGHDT and CDR2 is YNNKEL in the germline V gene (reference sequence). Trimming cost V 3 bases and J 3 bases, with 30 bases left between them. As DNA, the CDR3 is TGTGCCAGCAGCCAGGCTACACTAGGGAAAAACACGGGGGAGCACTACGAGCAGTACTTC. It is translated as CASSQATLGKNTGEHYEQYF.

The genes are TRBV28 and TRBJ1-1, with TRBD1 identical over 8 bases. V shed 6 bases and J 4 bases; nucleotides not matched to a gene: 4. Looked up from germline, CDR1 is MDHEN and CDR2 is SYDVKM. This CDR3 is built from 13 residues. The DNA for the CDR3 is TGTGCCAGCAGGTCTACAGGGGGCACTGAAGCTTTCTTT. This gives the protein CASRSTGGTEAFF. The full variable domain, in which reference TRBV28 and TRBJ1-1 provide the parts outside the CDR3, is DVKVTQSSRYLVKRTGEKVFLECVQDMDHENMFWYRQDPGLGLRLIYFSYDVKMKEKGDIPEGYSVSREKKERFSLILESASTNQTSMYLCASRSTGGTEAFFGQGTRLTVV.